These 4 T cell receptor beta chains were all obtained from the same sample, sequenced in a study of CD8+CD57+ T cells in acquired aplastic anemia. Genomic DNA constituted the template upon which TCR beta VDJ and CDR3 profiling was performed. MiXCR was run by TCRdb on the reads, yielding one entry per CDR3 protein. The table records just over 400,000 distinct CDR3 sequences, about 70% of them present only once. Sequenced input: sorted CD4+, CD8+, or CD8+CD57+ T cells (not recorded which) from PBMCs. Receptor source: a human donor in good health, serving as a control.

The chain uses TRBV24-1 and TRBJ2-3; D is perhaps TRBD1 (5 bases). CDR1 KGHDR and CDR2 SFDVKD come from the germline V gene. The CDR3 consists of 13 residues. V shed 3 bases and J shed 6 bases, with 9 bases lying between them. CDR3 in amino acids: CATSDPGIDTQYF. CDR3 in DNA: TGTGCCACCAGTGATCCAGGGATCGATACGCAGTATTTT.

This clonotype was seen a few times. The J gene is TRBJ2-5, the V gene TRBV6-5; D not resolved. Trimming removed 1 base at V and 3 bases at J, with 9 bases between. The CDR3 length is 14 residues. Germline V gives CDR1 MNHEY, CDR2 SVGAGI. CDR3 loop: CASSYYLLEETQYF. The CDR3 DNA reads TGTGCCAGCAGTTACTACCTTCTGGAAGAGACCCAGTACTTC.

This clonotype was seen repeatedly, ten times or more. This chain connects TRBV2 to TRBJ2-2; D uncertain. Per germline, CDR1 SNHLY and CDR2 FYNNEI. V was shortened by 3 bases and J by 2 bases, with 7 bases between the two germline ends. The CDR3 has 14 residues. The CDR3 region has the DNA TGTGCCAGCAGTGAGTCTCGAAACACCGGGGAGCTGTTTTTT. Its translation: CASSESRNTGELFF.

The CDR3 loop reads CASSEWDTDIYEQYF. The CDR3 DNA sequence: TGTGCCAGCAGCGAATGGGACACGGACATCTACGAGCAGTACTTC. The V gene is TRBV7-6, the J gene TRBJ2-7; perhaps TRBD1 as D (6 bases). Germline loops: CDR1 SGHVS, CDR2 FNYEAQ. The CDR3 runs 15 residues. V lost 5 bases to trimming and J lost 3 bases, with 17 bases between them.